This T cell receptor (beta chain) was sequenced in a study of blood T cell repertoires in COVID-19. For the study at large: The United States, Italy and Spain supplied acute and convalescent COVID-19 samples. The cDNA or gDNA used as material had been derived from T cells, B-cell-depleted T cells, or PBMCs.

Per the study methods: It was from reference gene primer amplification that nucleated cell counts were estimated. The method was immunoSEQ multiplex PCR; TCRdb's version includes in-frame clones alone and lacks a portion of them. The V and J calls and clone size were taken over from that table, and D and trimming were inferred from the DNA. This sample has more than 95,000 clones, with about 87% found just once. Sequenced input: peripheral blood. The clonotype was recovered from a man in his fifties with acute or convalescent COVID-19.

The CDR3 bases are TGTGCCAGCAGCCCGGGCGGGGAGAATCAGCCCCAGCATTTT. Translating gives CASSPGGENQPQHF. This chain links TRBV9 with TRBJ1-5; D not resolved. The germline CDR1 and CDR2 sequences are SGDLS and YYNGEE. CDR3 length equals 14 residues. V was cut by 4 bases and J by 4 bases, with 12 bases left in between.